Each of the 32 T cell receptor beta chains below was sequenced from the same sample in a study of somatic mutations in cytotoxic T cells in rheumatoid arthritis. Profiling relied on immunoSEQ multiplex PCR, and the TCRdb table lists in-frame clones only, not all of them. The sample lists about 11,000 clones; 65% to 75% were seen once. Sequenced input: CD8+ T cells sorted from blood. The receptors were sampled from a man between 65 and 85 years old in good health.

V is TRBV7-2 and J is TRBJ2-3, with a possible D match to TRBD2 (7 bases). Trimming pared 3 bases from V and 6 bases from J, leaving 16 bases between. Germline CDR1 reads SGHTA; CDR2 reads FQGNSA. The CDR3 consists of 15 residues. The CDR3 DNA reads TGTGCCAGCAGCTTGGGGGGGCTGTGGTATGATACGCAGTATTTT. It specifies CASSLGGLWYDTQYF.

The V call is TRBV19, the J call TRBJ1-2; 8 positions agree with TRBD1. Germline CDR1 reads LNHDA; CDR2 reads SQIVND (reference sequence). V lost 2 bases to trimming and J lost 8 bases; unmatched junction nucleotides: 10. The CDR3 is 15 amino acids. CDR3 bases: TGTGCCAGTAGTATACAGGGGGCTTCCGATGGAGGCTACACCTTC. Translated, it gives CASSIQGASDGGYTF. The variable domain in full, completed from reference TRBV19 and TRBJ1-2, reads DGGITQSPKYLFRKEGQNVTLSCEQNLNHDAMYWYRQDPGQGLRLIYYSQIVNDFQKGDIAEGYSVSREKKESFPLTVTSAQKNPTAFYLCASSIQGASDGGYTFGSGTRLTVV.

The chain is built from TRBV19 and TRBJ1-1; 7 nucleotides line up with TRBD1. With 8 bases clipped from V and 6 bases from J, the junction kept 15 bases outside the gene matches. The CDR3 spans 15 residues. Germline V gene data show CDR1 as LNHDA and CDR2 as SQIVND (reference sequence). CDR3 amino acids: CASDASGDRAPEAFF. The CDR3 nucleotides read TGTGCCAGTGATGCGAGTGGCGACAGGGCGCCTGAAGCTTTCTTT.

This clone was found a few times. CDR3 sequence reads: CASSLESGLVDEQFF. The CDR3 region has the DNA TGTGCCAGCAGCTTGGAATCGGGACTAGTGGATGAGCAGTTCTTC. The V gene is TRBV28, the J gene TRBJ2-1; 8 nucleotides line up with TRBD2. This CDR3 has 15 amino acids. Unmatched junction bases numbered 12, after V lost 6 bases and J lost 8 bases. The germline gives CDR1 MDHEN, CDR2 SYDVKM.

This sequence joins TRBV7-9 and TRBJ2-7; D is ambiguous. Trimming pared 0 bases from V and 2 bases from J, leaving 14 bases between. CDR3 length: 16 amino acids. Germline V lookup: CDR1 SEHNR, CDR2 FQNEAQ (reference sequence). The CDR3 nucleotides read TGTGCCAGCAGCTTAGCGCATTCTTGGCCAGCCTACGAGCAGTACTTC. Amino acids: CASSLAHSWPAYEQYF.

The V gene is TRBV29-1, the J gene TRBJ1-2; tentatively, D is TRBD1 (5 bases). Deletions cut 4 bases from V and 0 bases from J, with 9 bases between. The CDR3 consists of 13 residues. Germline values: CDR1 SQVTM, CDR2 ANQGSEA. The CDR3, as DNA: TGCAGCGTTGGTTGGGGGACTAACTATGGCTACACCTTC. This translates into CSVGWGTNYGYTF. The full variable domain, with the rest looked up from reference TRBV29-1 and TRBJ1-2, is SAVISQKPSRDICQRGTSLTIQCQVDSQVTMMFWYRQQPGQSLTLIATANQGSEATYESGFVIDKFPISRPNLTFSTLTVSNMSPEDSSIYLCSVGWGTNYGYTFGSGTRLTVV.

This chain connects TRBV6-1 to TRBJ2-1; 11 nucleotides match TRBD2. CDR1 and CDR2 from the germline V gene are MNHNS and SASEGT. With V trimmed by 7 bases and J by 7 bases, 6 bases remained unmatched. The CDR3 has 14 amino acids. CDR3 in DNA: TGTGCCAGCACCGATAGCGGGGGGGGTAATGAGCAGTTCTTC. Translated: CASTDSGGGNEQFF.

The V call is TRBV25-1, the J call TRBJ2-6; TRBD1 matches 8 bases. The length of the CDR3 is 16 residues. CDR1 is MGHDK, CDR2 SYGVNS, per germline. V shed 2 bases, J shed 4 bases, and the junction held 4 bases outside the gene matches. The CDR3 spells CASSEQGAAGANVLTF. The CDR3 DNA reads as TGTGCCAGCAGTGAACAGGGGGCGGCCGGGGCCAACGTCCTGACTTTC.

About this clone itself: The DNA is omitted, as the CDR3 cannot be located on it reliably, and the CDR3 follows TCRdb's listing. This chain joins TRBV12-1 and TRBJ1-1. TRBV12-1 corresponds to a pseudogene. Counting both end residues, the CDR3 totals 16 amino acids. The CDR3 spells CASSFASGSWNTEAFF.

In DNA form, the CDR3 reads TGTGCCAGCAGCTTAACGCCAACAGGGGGATTTCCAGATACGCAGTATTTT. Translated, it gives CASSLTPTGGFPDTQYF. V usage is TRBV7-3 and J usage is TRBJ2-3; 8 nucleotides line up with TRBD1. This CDR3 contains 17 residues. Germline CDR1 SGHTA, CDR2 FQGTGA. Losses at the gene ends were 0 bases for V and 4 bases for J; bases not matched to a gene: 9.

This clone was recorded a few times. The rearrangement links TRBV2 to TRBJ1-5, with D possibly matching TRBD1 (6 bases). Trimming removed 1 base from V and 1 base from J, with 17 bases in between. Looked up from germline, CDR1 is SNHLY and CDR2 is FYNNEI. This CDR3 region has 18 residues. This CDR3 is CASSEGGGGHTSNQPQHF. The CDR3 nucleotides are TGTGCCAGCAGTGAAGGCGGAGGGGGGCACACCAGCAATCAGCCCCAGCATTTT.

The chain joins TRBV5-1 to TRBJ2-7; D ambiguous. Per the germline V gene, CDR1 is SGHRS and CDR2 is YFSETQ. The CDR3 runs to 15 residues. V dropped 0 bases and J dropped 0 bases, with 10 bases sitting between them. CDR3 nucleotides: TGCGCCAGCAGCTTGGACAGATCGAGCTCCTACGAGCAGTACTTC. Protein: CASSLDRSSSYEQYF.

The chain combines TRBV27 with TRBJ2-7, with TRBD2 as a possible D gene (5 bases). V was trimmed by 2 bases and J by 3 bases, leaving 14 bases between them. CDR3 length: 15 residues. From germline, CDR1 is MNHEY and CDR2 SMNVEV (reference sequence). CDR3 sequence: CASSLNAGPGYEQYF. CDR3 DNA: TGTGCCAGCAGTTTAAATGCGGGCCCTGGCTACGAGCAGTACTTC.

V and J are TRBV7-8 and TRBJ1-1, with D perhaps TRBD1 (5 bases). The germline V gene has CDR1 SGHVS and CDR2 FQNEAQ. Deletions cut 4 bases from V and 4 bases from J, with 13 bases between. The CDR3 extends over 14 amino acids. CDR3 loop: CASSWKGGGTEAFF. The CDR3 coding sequence is TGTGCCAGCAGCTGGAAAGGCGGGGGCACTGAAGCTTTCTTT. The complete variable domain, with remaining parts taken from reference TRBV7-8 and TRBJ1-1, reads GAGVSQSPRYKVAKRGQDVALRCDPISGHVSLFWYQQALGQGPEFLTYFQNEAQLDKSGLPSDRFFAERPEGSVSTLKIQRTQQEDSAVYLCASSWKGGGTEAFFGQGTRLTVV.

V gene TRBV7-9 combines with J gene TRBJ2-7; a possible D gene is TRBD2 (6 bases). In germline, CDR1 is SEHNR, CDR2 FQNEAQ (reference sequence). The V end was cut by 4 bases, the J end by 3 bases, with 10 bases between. This CDR3 region has 13 residues. The CDR3 coding sequence is TGTGCCAGCAGCTCCGGACTACACTACGAGCAGTACTTC. Protein sequence: CASSSGLHYEQYF. Looking up the rest from reference TRBV7-9 and TRBJ2-7 gives the full variable domain: DTGVSQNPRHKITKRGQNVTFRCDPISEHNRLYWYRQTLGQGPEFLTYFQNEAQLEKSRLLSDRFSAERPKGSFSTLEIQRTEQGDSAMYLCASSSGLHYEQYFGPGTRLTVT.

The rearrangement uses TRBV5-4 and TRBJ2-7; D possibly corresponds to TRBD1 (6 bases). The germline CDR1 and CDR2 sequences are SGHNT and YYREEE (reference sequence). CDR3 length: 13 amino acids. V was cut by 0 bases and J by 5 bases, with 9 bases left in between. CDR3: CASSLGTADEQYF. In DNA form, the CDR3 reads TGTGCCAGCAGCTTGGGGACAGCTGACGAGCAGTACTTC.

The chain has TRBV28 and TRBJ1-2; perhaps TRBD1 as D (6 bases). This CDR3 spans 16 amino acids. Between the trimmed V and J ends, which lost 7 bases and 8 bases, there was a span of 26 bases. From germline, CDR1 is MDHEN and CDR2 SYDVKM. The CDR3 is CASTKADGQTYSGYTF. The CDR3 nucleotides are TGTGCCAGCACCAAGGCCGACGGACAGACCTATTCCGGCTACACCTTC.

This chain uses TRBV6-6 with TRBJ2-1, with D tentatively TRBD2 (5 bases). In germline, CDR1 is MNHNY, CDR2 SVGAGI (reference sequence). This CDR3 spans 12 amino acids. V was cut by 0 bases and J by 8 bases, with 5 bases left in between. The CDR3 coding sequence is TGTGCCAGCAGTTACTCCGGGGATGAGCAGTTCTTC. Protein sequence: CASSYSGDEQFF.

J is TRBJ1-1 and V is TRBV29-1; 7 bases are shared with TRBD1. CDR1 SQVTM and CDR2 ANQGSEA come from the germline V gene. The junction had 8 bases not matched to a gene; V was cut back by 4 bases and J by 3 bases. CDR3 length equals 14 residues. CDR3: CSVAGTDEDTEAFF. The CDR3 DNA reads as TGCAGCGTTGCTGGGACAGACGAGGACACTGAAGCTTTCTTT.

This chain uses TRBV6-1 with TRBJ2-2; 11 bases agree with TRBD2. The CDR3 consists of 15 residues. The V segment lost 4 bases and the J segment 7 bases; nucleotides outside the gene matches: 5. Germline-derived CDR1 and CDR2 are MNHNS and SASEGT. CDR3 in amino acids: CASSGLAGGHGELFF. The CDR3 nucleotides are TGTGCCAGCAGTGGGCTAGCGGGAGGCCACGGGGAGCTGTTTTTT.

The chain has TRBV13 and TRBJ2-7; 12 nucleotides match TRBD2. Germline values: CDR1 PRHDT, CDR2 FYEKMQ (reference sequence). V shed 8 bases, J shed 2 bases, and the junction held 1 base outside the gene matches. There are 13 residues in the CDR3. The CDR3 here is CASSSGRAYEQYF. The CDR3 DNA follows: TGTGCCAGCTCTAGCGGGAGGGCCTACGAGCAGTACTTC.

This clone was seen only a few times. This chain uses TRBV5-4 with TRBJ1-6; TRBD1 agrees at 7 bases. This CDR3 has 15 residues. V lost 0 bases and J lost 7; bases outside the gene matches: 4. Germline CDR1 and CDR2: SGHNT and YYREEE (reference sequence). Here the CDR3 reads CASSLAAGQNSPLHF. In nucleotides, the CDR3 is TGTGCCAGCAGCTTGGCAGCGGGACAGAATTCACCCCTCCACTTT.

The genes are TRBV11-3 and TRBJ2-3; D ambiguous. CDR1 is SGHNT and CDR2 is YENEEA in the germline V gene. Trimming took 0 bases from V and 4 from J, leaving 11 bases between them. This CDR3 is 15 amino acids long. In DNA form, the CDR3 reads TGTGCCAGCAGCTTAGATCTAGGCTCTTCAGATACGCAGTATTTT. It specifies CASSLDLGSSDTQYF.

This chain connects TRBV9 to TRBJ2-7; possible D gene TRBD2, 6 bases. CDR1 and CDR2 (germline): SGDLS, YYNGEE. The V gene lost 3 bases and the J gene lost 0 bases, with 10 bases spanning the gap. The CDR3 covers 14 residues. CDR3 nucleotides: TGTGCCAGCAGCGACCGCGGGACCTCCTACGAGCAGTACTTC. Translated, it gives CASSDRGTSYEQYF.

The chain combines TRBV4-3 with TRBJ1-2, with 7 bases lining up with TRBD1. V shed 0 bases and J 8 bases; nucleotides not matched to a gene: 9. Germline V CDR1 and CDR2: LGHNA, YSLEER. CDR3 size: 15 residues. CDR3 sequence reads: CASSQDLVGTVGYTF. In nucleotides, the CDR3 is TGCGCCAGCAGCCAAGATCTGGTGGGGACAGTCGGCTACACCTTC.

V is TRBV5-1 and J is TRBJ1-2; TRBD1 is a possible D gene (6 bases). Deletions cut 5 bases from V and 2 bases from J, with 19 bases between. The CDR3 covers 16 residues. From germline, CDR1 is SGHRS and CDR2 YFSETQ. The CDR3 reads CASSTSGTPNNYGYTF. The CDR3 DNA reads TGCGCCAGCAGTACCTCCGGGACACCGAACAACTATGGCTACACCTTC.

The V gene is TRBV6-5, the J gene TRBJ1-1; TRBD1 matches at 12 bases. Germline values: CDR1 MNHEY, CDR2 SVGAGI. V shed 8 bases, J shed 4 bases, and the junction held 5 bases outside the gene matches. The CDR3 extends over 14 amino acids. In DNA, the CDR3 is TGTGCCAGCTCCGGGACAGGGGGCATCACTGAAGCTTTCTTT. Protein product: CASSGTGGITEAFF.

The J gene is TRBJ2-5, the V gene TRBV5-6, with D possibly being TRBD1 or TRBD2 (5 bases each). The J call may be mistaken, given a closer DNA end match to TRBJ2-7. In germline, CDR1 is SGHDT, CDR2 YYEEEE. CDR3 length equals 15 residues. In DNA form, the CDR3 reads TGTGCCAGCAGCCTACTTTCCCGGGGCCCCTACGAGCAGTACTTC. It codes for CASSLLSRGPYEQYF.

This clone has just one count. The chain joins TRBV19 to TRBJ2-1, with 7 positions matching TRBD1. The CDR3 runs 14 residues. CDR1 is LNHDA and CDR2 is SQIVND in the germline V gene (reference sequence). V lost 5 bases, J lost 4 bases, and 5 bases stayed unmatched. Written as DNA, the CDR3 is TGTGCCAGTAGTCGGCCGGGACAGTACAATGAGCAGTTCTTC. Encoded protein: CASSRPGQYNEQFF. The whole variable domain, filled in from reference TRBV19 and TRBJ2-1, reads DGGITQSPKYLFRKEGQNVTLSCEQNLNHDAMYWYRQDPGQGLRLIYYSQIVNDFQKGDIAEGYSVSREKKESFPLTVTSAQKNPTAFYLCASSRPGQYNEQFFGPGTRLTVL.

The V call is TRBV6-5, the J call TRBJ2-6; unclear D gene. V lost 6 bases and J lost 4, with 10 bases in between. Germline-derived CDR1 and CDR2 are MNHEY and SVGAGI. CDR3 length equals 14 residues. The CDR3 DNA reads TGTGCCAGCAGACCGCCTCTGGGGGCCAACGTCCTGACTTTC. This sequence encodes CASRPPLGANVLTF.

The chain combines TRBV7-8 with TRBJ1-2, with D perhaps matching TRBD1 (5 bases). The V and J ends lost 6 bases and 8 bases respectively, with 13 bases between them. Germline V gives CDR1 SGHVS, CDR2 FQNEAQ. This CDR3 has 12 residues. The CDR3 here is CASRGGLEGYTF. Here the CDR3 DNA reads TGTGCCAGCAGGGGGGGATTAGAGGGCTACACCTTC.

In this sample, this clone turned up a few times. This chain uses TRBV7-9 with TRBJ2-2, with 7 bases matching TRBD2. This CDR3 has 14 amino acids. The germline CDR1 and CDR2 sequences are SEHNR and FQNEAQ (reference sequence). The trim removed 5 bases at V and 6 bases at J, leaving 6 bases unmatched. Here the CDR3 DNA reads TGTGCCAGCAGCCAGGGACTACCTCCCGGGGAGCTGTTTTTT. As protein: CASSQGLPPGELFF.